Below, one T cell receptor (beta chain) is given with its context. CDR1 is GTSNPN and CDR2 is SVGIG in the germline V gene (reference sequence). The CDR3 has 14 amino acids. V was clipped by 5 bases and J by 6 bases; unmatched bases: 3. The method was immunoSEQ multiplex PCR; TCRdb's version includes in-frame clones alone and lacks a portion of them. The sample includes fewer than 85,000 clones, over 60% of them seen just once. The sample is drawn from a study of blood T cell repertoires in COVID-19. The chain joins TRBV30 to TRBJ1-6; 11 bases agree with TRBD1. What was sequenced was peripheral blood. This receptor was obtained from a woman older than 75 with active or convalescent COVID-19. This chain's CDR3 is CAWAGTGGNSPLHF. CDR3 DNA: TGTGCCTGGGCCGGGACAGGGGGTAATTCACCCCTCCACTTT. Combining the CDR3 with reference TRBV30 and TRBJ1-6 gives the whole variable domain SQTIHQWPATLVQPVGSPLSLECTVEGTSNPNLYWYRQAAGRGLQLLFYSVGIGQISSEVPQNLSASRPQDRQFILSSKKLLLSDSGFYLCAWAGTGGNSPLHFGNGTRLTVT.